This T cell receptor beta chain was documented in a study of beta chain features in type 1 diabetes. Study-level information: Age and gender were similar between patients and healthy donors, as were cell yields.

Every single donor gave one heparinised blood draw, and these averaged around 120 mL. The germline V gene has CDR1 MGHRA and CDR2 YSYEKL. After removal of 1 base from V and 1 base from J, the junction contained 6 bases not matched to a gene. The CDR3 length is 19 residues. The investigators reverse transcribed all of the isolated RNA, so they sequenced expressed TCRB transcripts. Average reads for naive, central memory and regulatory T cell samples were about 3.57 million. Clones were read by immunoSEQ multiplex PCR, and TCRdb kept only the in-frame ones, dropping some. The sample holds about 240,000 clones, 14% seen once. The study's findings and limits: Any role of HLA type in TCRB rearrangement remained unresolved here. In every one of the four CD4+ subsets, TCRB CDR3s were moderately but significantly shorter in Type 1 diabetes patients.

As to this clone: The antigen remains unidentified.

The V gene is TRBV4-1, the J gene TRBJ2-3; 15 bases fit TRBD2. Sequences were obtained from naive CD4+ T cells from blood. The receptor comes from a man aged 25-40 years with type 1 diabetes. The CDR3 region is CASSQVGTSGRLGTDTQYF. The CDR3, as DNA: TGCGCCAGCAGCCAAGTGGGGACTAGCGGGAGGCTGGGCACAGATACGCAGTATTTT.